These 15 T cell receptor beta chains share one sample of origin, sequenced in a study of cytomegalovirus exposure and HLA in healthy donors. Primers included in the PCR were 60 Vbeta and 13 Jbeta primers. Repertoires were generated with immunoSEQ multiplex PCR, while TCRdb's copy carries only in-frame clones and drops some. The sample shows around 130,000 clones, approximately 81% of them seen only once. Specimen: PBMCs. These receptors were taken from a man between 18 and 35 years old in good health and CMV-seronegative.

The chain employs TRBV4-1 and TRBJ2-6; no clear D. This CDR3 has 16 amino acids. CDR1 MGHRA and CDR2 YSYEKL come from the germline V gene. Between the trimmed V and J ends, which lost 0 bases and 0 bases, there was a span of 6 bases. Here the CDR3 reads CASSQEGRSGANVLTF. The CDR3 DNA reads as TGCGCCAGCAGCCAAGAGGGCCGCTCTGGGGCCAACGTCCTGACTTTC.

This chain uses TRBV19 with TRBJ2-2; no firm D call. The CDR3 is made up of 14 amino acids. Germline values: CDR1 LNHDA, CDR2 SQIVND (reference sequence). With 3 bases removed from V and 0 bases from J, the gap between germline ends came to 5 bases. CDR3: CASSITANTGELFF. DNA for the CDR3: TGTGCCAGTAGTATTACAGCGAACACCGGGGAGCTGTTTTTT.

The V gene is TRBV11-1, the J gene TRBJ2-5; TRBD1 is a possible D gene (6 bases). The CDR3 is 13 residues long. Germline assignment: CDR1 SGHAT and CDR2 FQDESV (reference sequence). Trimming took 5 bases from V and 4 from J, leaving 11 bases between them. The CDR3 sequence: CASSPDRRETQYF. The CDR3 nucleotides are TGTGCCAGCAGCCCTGACAGGCGAGAGACCCAGTACTTC.

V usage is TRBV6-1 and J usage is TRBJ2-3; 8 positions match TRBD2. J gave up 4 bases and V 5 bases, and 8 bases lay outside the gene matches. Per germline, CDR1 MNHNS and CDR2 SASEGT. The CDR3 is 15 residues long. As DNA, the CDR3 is TGTGCCAGCAGTATGGGGACTAGTTCCCCAGATACGCAGTATTTT. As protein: CASSMGTSSPDTQYF.

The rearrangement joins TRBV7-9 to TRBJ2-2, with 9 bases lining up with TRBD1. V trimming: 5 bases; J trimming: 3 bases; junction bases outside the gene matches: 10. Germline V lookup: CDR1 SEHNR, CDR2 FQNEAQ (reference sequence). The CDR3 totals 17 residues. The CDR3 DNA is TGTGCCAGCAGCCTCCGGGACAGGGTGATGGACACCGGGGAGCTGTTTTTT. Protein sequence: CASSLRDRVMDTGELFF.

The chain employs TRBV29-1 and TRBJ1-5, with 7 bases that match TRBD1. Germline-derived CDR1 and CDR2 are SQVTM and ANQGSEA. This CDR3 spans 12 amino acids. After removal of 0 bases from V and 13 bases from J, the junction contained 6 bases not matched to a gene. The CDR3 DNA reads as TGCAGCGTTGAAGACCCAGGGGGGCTTCAGCATTTT. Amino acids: CSVEDPGGLQHF.

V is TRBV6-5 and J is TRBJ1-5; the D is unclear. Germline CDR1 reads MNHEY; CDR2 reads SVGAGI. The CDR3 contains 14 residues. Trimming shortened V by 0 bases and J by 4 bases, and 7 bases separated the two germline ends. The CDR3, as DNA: TGTGCCAGCAGTTACTCGAGGGATAATCAGCCCCAGCATTTT. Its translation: CASSYSRDNQPQHF.

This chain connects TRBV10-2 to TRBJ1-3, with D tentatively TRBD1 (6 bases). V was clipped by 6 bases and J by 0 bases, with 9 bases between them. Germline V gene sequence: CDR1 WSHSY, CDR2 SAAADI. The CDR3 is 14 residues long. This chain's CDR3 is CASRETGSGNTIYF. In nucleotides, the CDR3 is TGCGCCAGCAGGGAGACAGGCTCTGGAAACACCATATATTTT.

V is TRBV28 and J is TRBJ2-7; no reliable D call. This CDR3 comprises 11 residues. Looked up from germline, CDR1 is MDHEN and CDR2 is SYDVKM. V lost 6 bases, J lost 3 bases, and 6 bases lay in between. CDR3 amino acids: CASSHNYEQYF. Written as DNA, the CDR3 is TGTGCCAGCAGCCACAACTACGAGCAGTACTTC. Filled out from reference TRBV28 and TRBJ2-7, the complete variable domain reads DVKVTQSSRYLVKRTGEKVFLECVQDMDHENMFWYRQDPGLGLRLIYFSYDVKMKEKGDIPEGYSVSREKKERFSLILESASTNQTSMYLCASSHNYEQYFGPGTRLTVT.

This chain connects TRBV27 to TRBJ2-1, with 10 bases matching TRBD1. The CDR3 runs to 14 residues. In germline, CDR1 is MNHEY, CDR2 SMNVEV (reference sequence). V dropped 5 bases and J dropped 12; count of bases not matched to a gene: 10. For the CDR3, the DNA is TGTGCCAGCAGTCCTCTGGGACAGGGGATATGGCAGTTCTTC. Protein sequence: CASSPLGQGIWQFF.

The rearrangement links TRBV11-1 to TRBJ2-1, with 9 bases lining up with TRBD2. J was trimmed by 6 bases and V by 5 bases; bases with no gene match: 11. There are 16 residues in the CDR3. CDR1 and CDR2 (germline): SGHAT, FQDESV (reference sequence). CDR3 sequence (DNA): TGTGCCAGCAGCCCCGTGGGTAGCGGGAGAGGCAATGAGCAGTTCTTC. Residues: CASSPVGSGRGNEQFF.

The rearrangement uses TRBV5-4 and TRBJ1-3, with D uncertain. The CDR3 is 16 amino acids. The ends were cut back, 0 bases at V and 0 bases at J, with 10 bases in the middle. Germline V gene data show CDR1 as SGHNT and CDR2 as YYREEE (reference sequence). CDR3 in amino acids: CASSLGPGNSGNTIYF. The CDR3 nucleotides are TGTGCCAGCAGCTTGGGCCCGGGGAACTCTGGAAACACCATATATTTT. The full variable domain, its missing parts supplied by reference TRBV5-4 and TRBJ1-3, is ETGVTQSPTHLIKTRGQQVTLRCSSQSGHNTVSWYQQALGQGPQFIFQYYREEENGRGNFPPRFSGLQFPNYSSELNVNALELDDSALYLCASSLGPGNSGNTIYFGEGSWLTVV.

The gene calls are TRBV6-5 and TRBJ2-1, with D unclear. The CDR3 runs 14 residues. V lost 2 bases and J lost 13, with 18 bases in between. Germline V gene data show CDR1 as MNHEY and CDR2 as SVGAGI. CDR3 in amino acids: CASSYGGPEIFQFF. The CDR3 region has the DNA TGTGCCAGCAGTTACGGTGGCCCTGAAATTTTTCAGTTCTTC.

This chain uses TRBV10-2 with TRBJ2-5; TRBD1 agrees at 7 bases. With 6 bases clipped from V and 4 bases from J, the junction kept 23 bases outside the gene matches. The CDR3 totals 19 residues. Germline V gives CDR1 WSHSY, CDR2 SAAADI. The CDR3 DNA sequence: TGCGCCAGCAGCTGGACAAGACAGGGTGCCCTTCCTTCAAGAGAGACCCAGTACTTC. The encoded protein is CASSWTRQGALPSRETQYF.

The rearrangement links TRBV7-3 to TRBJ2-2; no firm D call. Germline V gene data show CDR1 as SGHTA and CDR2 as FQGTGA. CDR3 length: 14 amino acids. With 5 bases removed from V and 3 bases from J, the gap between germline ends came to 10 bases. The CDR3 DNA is TGTGCCAGCAGCCCCCATCGCGACACCGGGGAGCTGTTTTTT. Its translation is CASSPHRDTGELFF.